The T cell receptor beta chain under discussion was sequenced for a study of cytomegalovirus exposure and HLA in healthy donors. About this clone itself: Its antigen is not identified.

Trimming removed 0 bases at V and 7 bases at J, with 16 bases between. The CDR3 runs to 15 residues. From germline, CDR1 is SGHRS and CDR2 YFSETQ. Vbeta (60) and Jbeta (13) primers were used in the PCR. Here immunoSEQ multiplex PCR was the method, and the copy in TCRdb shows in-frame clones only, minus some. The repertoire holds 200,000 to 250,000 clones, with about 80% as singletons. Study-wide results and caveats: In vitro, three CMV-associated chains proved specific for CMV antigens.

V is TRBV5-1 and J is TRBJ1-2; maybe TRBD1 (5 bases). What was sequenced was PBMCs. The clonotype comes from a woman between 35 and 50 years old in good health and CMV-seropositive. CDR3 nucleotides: TGCGCCAGCAGCTTGGCACGCAGGGTAGAGGCTGGCTACACCTTC. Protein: CASSLARRVEAGYTF.